The entry below gives a single TCR beta chain sequence along with its context. What this receptor recognizes is not known. Base qualities are missing; no much larger clone stands one base away. The sample originates from a study of blood T cell repertoires in COVID-19 (dated by TCRdb to the early 2020s). In terms of the full investigation: Samples from collaborators originated in the United States, Italy and Spain and spanned both the acute and convalescent phases of COVID-19. The prospective study material was composed of cDNA or gDNA derived from T cells, B-cell-depleted T cells, or PBMCs. Subjects who had been exposed to COVID-19, were actively infected with it, or had recovered from it provided the deeply sampled blood TCRbeta repertoires that made up the dataset. The repertoires were released in a freely available public database meant as a resource for research on the immune response to SARS-CoV-2. Samples came from the ongoing ImmuneRACE study (first 160 participants) plus 1,254 subjects from 6 global collaborators. A de-identified subject ID, COVID-19 status, age in years and sex were almost always included in the sample metadata. Where HLA class I and class II types were available, the types were taken from metadata supplied by the sample provider, not from assay-based typing.

The immunoSEQ Assay, a bias-controlled multiplex PCR, was used to amplify TCRbeta CDR3 regions from genomic DNA. In the source study's methods: Within the assay, amplification of reference gene primers was used to estimate how many nucleated cells each sample contained. To quantify the absolute abundance of each unique TCRbeta CDR3 rearrangement, sequence reads were collapsed and filtered. For each sample, productive Simpson clonality was calculated by taking the square root of Simpson's diversity index across productive rearrangements. Not all clones reach the TCRdb copy of this immuneACCESS table, which keeps in-frame sequences only. Checked studies attribute under half of the gap to unresolved V genes and leave the rest unexplained. The DNA was the basis for D and trimming; V, J and clone size are from that table. This sample is represented by a few hundred thousand clones; about 83% of them were singletons. Less than 3.5% of the sample lies in the top ten.

Each collaborating institution followed its own protocols to collect whole blood in K2EDTA tubes. For TCRbeta analysis, collaborators shipped samples in one of three forms: frozen whole blood, isolated PBMCs, or DNA extracted from either of those sample types. General study outcomes and caveats: The quantity of clinical and demographic metadata differed by source and by participant and was supplied without curation.

The junction shows trimming of 10 bases on V and 3 bases on J, plus 15 bases between the germline ends. Counted from cysteine to phenylalanine, this CDR3 has 13 amino acids. Only the CDR3 DNA stays, 39 bases, in frame from base 1. The germline V gene (reference sequence) sets CDR1 to LNHDA and CDR2 to SQIVND. The TCR comes from a man aged 45-65 years with active or convalescent COVID-19. The chain was built from TRBV19 and TRBJ1-1; the D gene lacks a confident call. The sample was peripheral blood. The DNA is as follows: TGTGCCACTACCGGGGTTGTGTACACTGAAGCTTTCTTT. Translated, it gives CATTGVVYTEAFF.